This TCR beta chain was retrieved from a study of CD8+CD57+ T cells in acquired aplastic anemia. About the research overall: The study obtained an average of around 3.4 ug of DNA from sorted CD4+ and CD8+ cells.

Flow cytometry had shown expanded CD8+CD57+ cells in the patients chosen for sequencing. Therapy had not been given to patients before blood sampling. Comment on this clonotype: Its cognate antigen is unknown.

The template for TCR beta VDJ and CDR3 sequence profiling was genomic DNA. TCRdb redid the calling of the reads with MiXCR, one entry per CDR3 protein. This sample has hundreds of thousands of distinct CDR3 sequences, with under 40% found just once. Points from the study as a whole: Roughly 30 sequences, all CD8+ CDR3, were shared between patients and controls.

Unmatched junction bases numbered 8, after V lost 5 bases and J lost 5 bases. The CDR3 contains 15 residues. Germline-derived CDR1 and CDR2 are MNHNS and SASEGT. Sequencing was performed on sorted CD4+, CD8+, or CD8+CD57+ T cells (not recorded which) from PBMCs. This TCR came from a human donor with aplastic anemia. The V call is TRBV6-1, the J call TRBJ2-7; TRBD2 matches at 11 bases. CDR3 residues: CASSRRTSGSNEQYF. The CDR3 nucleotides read TGTGCCAGCAGTCGACGGACTAGCGGGTCCAACGAGCAGTACTTC.